The rows below give T cell receptor beta chains drawn from one sample of a study of T cell changes during pregnancy in multiple sclerosis. TCRdb's table, derived via immunoSEQ multiplex PCR, lists solely in-frame clones and lacks some. The sample lists about 19,000 clones, 88% occurring once. The source was CD8+ T cells from peripheral blood mononuclear cells, collected after pregnancy. The receptors shown here come from a female donor in good health, enrolled as a control in a pregnancy study. CDR3s include the opening cysteine and the closing phenylalanine or tryptophan. D genes are given only for firm matches.

v_gene	d_gene	j_gene	CDR3aa	CDR3nt
TRBV5-6	TRBD2	TRBJ2-3	CASRQVPSGGRDTQYF	TGTGCCAGCAGACAGGTTCCTAGCGGGGGAAGAGATACGCAGTATTTT
TRBV7-9	-	TRBJ1-2	CASSLTDGYTF	TGTGCCAGCAGCTTAACGGATGGCTACACCTTC
TRBV2	-	TRBJ1-1	CASSEFLDSLTEAFF	TGTGCCAGCAGTGAATTTTTAGACAGTCTCACTGAAGCTTTCTTT
TRBV7-9	TRBD1	TRBJ1-2	CASSRMDRADGYTF	TGTGCCAGCAGCCGAATGGACAGGGCGGATGGCTACACCTTC
TRBV9	-	TRBJ1-1	CASGGGGTEAFF	TGTGCCAGCGGAGGGGGGGGCACTGAAGCTTTCTTT
TRBV7-2	-	TRBJ2-1	CASSLALSLASKIDEQFF	TGTGCCAGCAGCTTAGCCCTCTCACTAGCCTCGAAGATCGATGAGCAGTTCTTC
TRBV29-1	-	TRBJ2-7	CSGTEGREQYF	TGCAGCGGCACTGAGGGTCGCGAGCAGTACTTC
TRBV5-1	-	TRBJ1-1	CASSLARIAVGSDGQMNTEAFF	TGCGCCAGCAGCTTGGCTAGGATAGCCGTTGGGAGCGACGGGCAGATGAACACTGAAGCTTTCTTT
TRBV7-8	TRBD1	TRBJ2-2	CASSQEGQGSTGELFF	TGTGCCAGCAGCCAAGAAGGACAGGGGAGCACCGGGGAGCTGTTTTTT
TRBV2	-	TRBJ1-2	CASHGGSYGYTF	TGTGCCAGCCATGGAGGATCCTATGGCTACACCTTC
TRBV19	-	TRBJ2-7	CASGYGDLISYEQYF	TGTGCCAGTGGTTACGGGGATTTGATCTCCTACGAGCAGTACTTC